Below are 21 T cell receptor beta chains sequenced from a single sample in a study of blood T cell repertoires in COVID-19. Sequenced by immunoSEQ multiplex PCR; TCRdb stores in-frame clones only, minus some. This sample yields fewer than 350,000 clones, of which less than 95% are seen a single time; approximately 2.9% belongs to the top ten. Sequencing was carried out using PBMCs or T cells enriched from blood (not recorded which). These receptors all stem from a man in his forties who had been exposed to COVID-19.

V is TRBV6-2 or TRBV6-3 and J is TRBJ2-1, with TRBD2 matching 9 bases. In germline, CDR1 is MNHEY, CDR2 SVGEGT. The CDR3 sequence is 18 residues long. V lost 0 bases and J lost 6; bases outside the gene matches: 12. The CDR3 is CASSYSELGSGRFNEQFF. The CDR3 nucleotides read TGTGCCAGCAGTTACTCAGAATTGGGTAGCGGGAGATTCAATGAGCAGTTCTTC.

The CDR3 reads CASRGASGNPGTQYF. The CDR3 DNA reads TGTGCCAGCAGGGGGGCTAGCGGGAACCCGGGTACGCAGTATTTT. The V call is TRBV14, the J call TRBJ2-3; 9 bases match TRBD2. CDR3 length equals 15 residues. J lost 8 bases, V lost 6 bases, and 12 bases had no gene match. The germline CDR1 and CDR2 sequences are SGHDN and FVKESK.

A remark on this clone: The sample carries other DNA sequences with the same CDR3. The chain is built from TRBV11-2 and TRBJ2-1; the D gene is possibly TRBD2 (5 bases). Germline V gives CDR1 SGHAT, CDR2 FQNNGV. The length of the CDR3 is 11 residues. V was trimmed by 5 bases and J by 9 bases, leaving 8 bases between them. The CDR3 coding sequence is TGTGCCAGCAGCCTCGGAGGTGAGCAGTTCTTC. Its protein is CASSLGGEQFF.

The V call is TRBV7-8, the J call TRBJ1-2, with D possibly matching TRBD1 (5 bases). CDR1 is SGHVS and CDR2 is FQNEAQ in the germline V gene. The V end lost 0 bases, the J end lost 6 bases, and 14 bases lay between the germline ends. This CDR3 comprises 15 residues. In DNA, the CDR3 is TGTGCCAGCAGCTTAGCCGGGACGTGGGGGGATGGCTACACCTTC. This encodes CASSLAGTWGDGYTF. The complete variable domain, with remaining parts taken from reference TRBV7-8 and TRBJ1-2, reads GAGVSQSPRYKVAKRGQDVALRCDPISGHVSLFWYQQALGQGPEFLTYFQNEAQLDKSGLPSDRFFAERPEGSVSTLKIQRTQQEDSAVYLCASSLAGTWGDGYTFGSGTRLTVV.

V is TRBV6-2 or TRBV6-3 and J is TRBJ1-5; TRBD1 matches 8 bases. Trimming removed 6 bases from V and 5 bases from J; junction bases left unmatched: 12. Germline CDR1 is MNHEY and CDR2 is SVGEGT. The CDR3 is 16 residues long. CDR3 bases: TGTGCCAGCAGCTTATCAGACAGGGGAAAATATCAGCCCCAGCATTTT. This codes for CASSLSDRGKYQPQHF.

The chain joins TRBV7-6 to TRBJ2-7; 10 bases match TRBD2. Germline CDR1 reads SGHVS; CDR2 reads FNYEAQ. CDR3 length: 15 amino acids. The J segment lost 7 bases and the V segment lost 1 base, leaving 7 bases of the junction unmatched. CDR3 coding DNA: TGTGCCAGCAGCTTAGGAGCCGGGACTAGCGTAGAGCAGTACTTC. Translation gives CASSLGAGTSVEQYF. Full variable domain (remainder filled in from reference TRBV7-6 and TRBJ2-7): GAGVSQSPRYKVTKRGQDVALRCDPISGHVSLYWYRQALGQGPEFLTYFNYEAQQDKSGLPNDRFSAERPEGSISTLTIQRTEQRDSAMYRCASSLGAGTSVEQYFGPGTRLTVT.

The V gene is TRBV6-2 or TRBV6-3, the J gene TRBJ2-5; 12 nucleotides line up with TRBD1. The CDR3 covers 14 residues. The J segment lost 5 bases and the V segment lost 2 bases, leaving 0 bases of the junction unmatched. Germline values: CDR1 MNHEY, CDR2 SVGEGT. The CDR3 DNA follows: TGTGCCAGCAGTTACGGGACAGGGGGCGAGACCCAGTACTTC. Amino acid sequence: CASSYGTGGETQYF.

V gene TRBV19 combines with J gene TRBJ1-1; TRBD1 agrees at 8 bases. Germline V CDR1 and CDR2: LNHDA, SQIVND (reference sequence). V lost 4 bases and J lost 0; bases outside the gene matches: 1. This CDR3 is 14 amino acids long. For the CDR3, the DNA is TGTGCCAGTAGTACGGACAGGGTGAACACTGAAGCTTTCTTT. Protein sequence: CASSTDRVNTEAFF.

The chain uses TRBV27 and TRBJ2-7, with a possible D match to TRBD1 (6 bases). The ends were cut back, 8 bases at V and 4 bases at J, with 15 bases in the middle. From germline, CDR1 is MNHEY and CDR2 SMNVEV (reference sequence). This CDR3 has 13 amino acids. CDR3 sequence: CASGMLRGYEQYF. The CDR3 coding sequence is TGTGCCAGCGGCATGCTCAGGGGTTACGAGCAGTACTTC.

CDR3 sequence: CASSSSYRQGSNQPQHF. The CDR3 DNA follows: TGTGCCAGCAGCTCATCGTACCGACAGGGATCCAATCAGCCCCAGCATTTT. The V gene is TRBV11-2, the J gene TRBJ1-5, with 7 positions matching TRBD1. The CDR3 loop spans 17 amino acids. Trimming removed 4 bases from V and 3 bases from J; junction bases left unmatched: 12. CDR1 is SGHAT, CDR2 FQNNGV, per germline.

The chain carries TRBV5-1 and TRBJ1-2; no firm D call. V lost 2 bases to trimming and J lost 7 bases, with 12 bases between them. This CDR3 has 13 residues. Germline V gene data show CDR1 as SGHRS and CDR2 as YFSETQ. The CDR3 DNA reads as TGCGCCAGCAGCTTACGGCGGCCTCGTGGCTACACCTTC. It yields the protein CASSLRRPRGYTF.

The chain uses TRBV2 and TRBJ1-1, with D perhaps TRBD1 (6 bases). Germline loops: CDR1 SNHLY, CDR2 FYNNEI. The V gene lost 5 bases and the J gene lost 8 bases, with 9 bases spanning the gap. The CDR3 runs to 11 residues. The CDR3, as DNA: TGTGCCAGCAGTCGGACAGCGGAAGCTTTCTTT. Its translation: CASSRTAEAFF.

V and J are TRBV5-6 and TRBJ2-2; D not certain. V dropped 0 bases and J dropped 6 bases, with 3 bases sitting between them. The germline CDR1 and CDR2 sequences are SGHDT and YYEEEE. The CDR3 spans 12 residues. CDR3 sequence reads: CASSLVAGELFF. The CDR3 nucleotides are TGTGCCAGCAGCTTGGTAGCCGGGGAGCTGTTTTTT. Looking up the rest from reference TRBV5-6 and TRBJ2-2 gives the full variable domain: DAGVTQSPTHLIKTRGQQVTLRCSPKSGHDTVSWYQQALGQGPQFIFQYYEEEERQRGNFPDRFSGHQFPNYSSELNVNALLLGDSALYLCASSLVAGELFFGEGSRLTVL.

J is TRBJ2-4 and V is TRBV4-1, with TRBD2 identical over 7 bases. Germline V gene lookup returns CDR1 MGHRA and CDR2 YSYEKL. The CDR3 spans 22 residues. V shed 0 bases and J 0 bases; nucleotides not matched to a gene: 20. The CDR3 here is CASSQDRGSGFPTAIAKNIQYF. The CDR3 nucleotides read TGCGCCAGCAGCCAAGATCGAGGTAGCGGGTTCCCCACCGCAATAGCCAAAAACATTCAGTACTTC.

This sequence joins TRBV7-9 and TRBJ2-1; 9 positions match TRBD2. CDR1 and CDR2 from the germline V gene are SEHNR and FQNEAQ (reference sequence). Trimming took 3 bases from V and 9 from J; bases not matched to a gene: 6. The CDR3 is 14 residues long. The CDR3 protein is CASSLPGTSFEQFF. The CDR3 bases are TGTGCCAGCAGCTTGCCCGGGACTAGCTTTGAGCAGTTCTTC. The full variable domain, its missing parts supplied by reference TRBV7-9 and TRBJ2-1, is DTGVSQNPRHKITKRGQNVTFRCDPISEHNRLYWYRQTLGQGPEFLTYFQNEAQLEKSRLLSDRFSAERPKGSFSTLEIQRTEQGDSAMYLCASSLPGTSFEQFFGPGTRLTVL.

The chain has TRBV20-1 and TRBJ2-7; TRBD1 matches 7 bases. The CDR3 runs to 11 residues. Germline CDR1 DFQATT, CDR2 SNEGSKA (reference sequence). This CDR3 is CSPTQGDEQYF. CDR3 DNA: TGCAGCCCCACCCAGGGGGACGAGCAGTACTTC.

The chain combines TRBV7-9 with TRBJ2-7; possible D gene TRBD1, 6 bases. The CDR3 contains 14 residues. The V gene lost 1 base and the J gene lost 7 bases, with 14 bases spanning the gap. CDR1 and CDR2 (germline): SEHNR, FQNEAQ (reference sequence). The CDR3 DNA follows: TGTGCCAGCAGCTTAGGATCCCAGGGGAGAGAGCAGTACTTC. The encoded protein is CASSLGSQGREQYF.

V is TRBV7-9 and J is TRBJ1-1, with D uncertain. The ends were cut back, 7 bases at V and 7 bases at J, with 10 bases in the middle. Germline V gene lookup returns CDR1 SEHNR and CDR2 FQNEAQ (reference sequence). The CDR3 sequence is 11 residues long. In DNA form, the CDR3 reads TGTGCCAGCACCGGGAGTATTGAAGCTTTCTTT. This translates into CASTGSIEAFF.

The gene calls are TRBV6-5 and TRBJ2-1, with TRBD2 as a possible D gene (6 bases). Germline V gene sequence: CDR1 MNHEY, CDR2 SVGAGI. Trimming took off 6 bases at V and 5 bases at J, with 17 bases between the two ends. This CDR3 contains 15 residues. The CDR3: CASSRNGRGNNEQFF. The CDR3 nucleotides read TGTGCCAGCAGCCGAAACGGACGGGGGAACAATGAGCAGTTCTTC.

The rearrangement uses TRBV27 and TRBJ1-1, with D unclear. Trimming stripped 7 bases from V and 4 bases from J, with 7 bases between. CDR3 length: 11 amino acids. Germline V gives CDR1 MNHEY, CDR2 SMNVEV (reference sequence). The CDR3 bases are TGTGCCAGCACTTACGGCACTGAAGCTTTCTTT. Its protein product is CASTYGTEAFF.

A remark on this clone: A junction boundary mismatches the germline segment, possibly from a read error. This CDR3 is CASSSLAADTDTQYF. For the CDR3, the DNA is TGTGCTAGCAGCTCACTAGCGGCTGACACAGATACGCAGTATTTT. This rearrangement joins TRBV7-7 to TRBJ2-3; 8 bases map to TRBD2. The CDR3 is made up of 15 amino acids. The germline CDR1 and CDR2 sequences are SSHAT and FNYEAQ (reference sequence).